This TCR beta chain was captured in a study of cytomegalovirus exposure and HLA in healthy donors. The study, taken as a whole, reports: The authors listed around 150 TCR beta chains as cytomegalovirus-associated. In an earlier analysis, most TCR beta V segments were productive about 87% or about 30% of the time. Presence/absence analyses assumed roughly uniform sequencing depth across donors, which may not hold.

The PCR made use of 60 Vbeta and 13 Jbeta primers. The method was immunoSEQ multiplex PCR; TCRdb's version includes in-frame clones alone and lacks a portion of them. The table has roughly 120,000 clones, around 70% seen once. Trimming pared 0 bases from V and 4 bases from J, leaving 4 bases between. CDR3 length: 12 amino acids. Germline values: CDR1 GTSNPN, CDR2 SVGIG (reference sequence). A remark on this clone: Its antigen is unknown.

This clonotype originated in a woman between 40 and 55 years old in good health and CMV-seronegative. The rearrangement joins TRBV30 to TRBJ1-3; D is unclear. Sequences were obtained from PBMCs. As DNA, the CDR3 is TGTGCCTGGAGTGTATCGGGAAACACCATATATTTT. Translated: CAWSVSGNTIYF.